Shown below are 12 T cell receptor beta chains from a single sample sequenced in a study of blood T cells in healthy people across ages. Primed by a sample-barcoded 5' primer and a J-beta primer mix, a second PCR proceeded for about 6 to 12 cycles. TCRdb re-called the 5' RACE reads with MiXCR, one entry per CDR3 protein. The sample includes fewer than 800,000 distinct CDR3 sequences, about 34% of them seen just once. Input material: blood. These receptors were obtained from a woman at least 80 years old in good health.

The chain uses TRBV10-3 and TRBJ2-2; a weak D match, TRBD1 (5 bases). CDR3 length equals 14 residues. Germline CDR1 and CDR2: ENHRY and SYGVKD. The V end was cut by 6 bases, the J end by 4 bases, with 12 bases between. CDR3 nucleotide sequence: TGTGCCATCAGCCGAGAACAGGCCACCGGGGAGCTGTTTTTT. It is translated as CAISREQATGELFF.

The chain joins TRBV15 to TRBJ2-1; the D gene is possibly TRBD1 (6 bases). CDR3 length equals 14 residues. Germline V gene lookup returns CDR1 LNHNV and CDR2 YYDKDF (reference sequence). V gave up 2 bases and J gave up 6 bases, with 11 bases separating them. The CDR3 loop reads CATSRRDKGNEQFF. The CDR3 DNA reads as TGTGCCACCAGCAGACGGGACAAGGGCAATGAGCAGTTCTTC.

This chain joins TRBV2 and TRBJ1-5, with no clear D. Per germline, CDR1 SNHLY and CDR2 FYNNEI. Trimming removed 3 bases at V and 4 bases at J, with 13 bases between. The CDR3 is made up of 15 amino acids. CDR3 in DNA: TGTGCCAGCAGTGAGGGCGGGAGCCTGAATCAGCCCCAGCATTTT. This encodes CASSEGGSLNQPQHF.

On this clonotype: The missing conserved phenylalanine or tryptophan at the end of this CDR3 makes a read error likely. The chain links TRBV7-2 to TRBJ2-1, with TRBD2 matching 11 bases. The CDR3 contains 16 residues. In germline, CDR1 is SGHTA, CDR2 FQGNSA. The ends lost 2 bases at V and 8 bases at J; junction bases unmatched: 8. The CDR3 loop reads CASSLFSGRATDEQFC. In DNA form, the CDR3 reads TGTGCCAGCAGCTTATTTAGCGGGAGGGCCACAGATGAGCAGTTCTGC.

This clonotype occurred many times. The J gene is TRBJ1-6, the V gene TRBV12-3 or TRBV12-4, with D possibly matching TRBD1 (6 bases). Between the trimmed V and J ends, which lost 5 bases and 5 bases, there was a span of 10 bases. CDR3 length: 14 amino acids. The CDR3 here is CASSTDSDNSPLHF. The DNA of the CDR3 is TGTGCCAGCAGTACGGACAGCGATAATTCACCCCTCCACTTT.

The chain recombines TRBV7-8 with TRBJ2-2; 7 nucleotides line up with TRBD1. The ends lost 5 bases at V and 2 bases at J; junction bases unmatched: 5. The CDR3 has 15 amino acids. CDR1 SGHVS and CDR2 FQNEAQ come from the germline V gene. CDR3 DNA sequence: TGTGCCAGCAGCCTAGGGGGCATAAACACCGGGGAGCTGTTTTTT. It is translated as CASSLGGINTGELFF.

This clonotype was observed many times. The chain joins TRBV6-5 to TRBJ2-3; a weak D match, TRBD1 (5 bases). V lost 9 bases, J lost 5 bases, and 9 bases lay in between. Germline assignment: CDR1 MNHEY and CDR2 SVGAGI. The CDR3 spans 11 residues. CDR3 DNA: TGTGCCAGTTTCAGGGAAGATACGCAGTATTTT. Translating gives CASFREDTQYF.

This clonotype was seen a handful of times. The chain links TRBV7-9 to TRBJ2-5, with 9 bases matching TRBD1. Trimming removed 1 base from V and 5 bases from J; junction bases left unmatched: 8. The CDR3 loop spans 16 amino acids. Germline CDR1 is SEHNR and CDR2 is FQNEAQ (reference sequence). This chain's CDR3 is CASSLEDRGEKETQYF. For the CDR3, the DNA is TGTGCCAGCAGCTTAGAGGACAGGGGAGAAAAGGAGACCCAGTACTTC.

This clonotype has only a few counts. The CDR3 coding sequence is TGTGCCAGCAGCGTGGCTAGCGGGGGGACCGGGGAGCTGTTTTTT. Translating it yields CASSVASGGTGELFF. The genes are TRBV9 and TRBJ2-2; TRBD2 aligns across 11 bases. V trimming: 2 bases; J trimming: 5 bases; junction bases outside the gene matches: 2. CDR3 size: 15 residues. CDR1 is SGDLS, CDR2 YYNGEE, per germline.

This clonotype showed up many times. The rearrangement links TRBV7-8 to TRBJ2-7; 9 bases map to TRBD1. In germline, CDR1 is SGHVS, CDR2 FQNEAQ. V shed 1 base and J 6 bases; nucleotides not matched to a gene: 7. This CDR3 is 15 amino acids long. The CDR3 region has the DNA TGTGCCAGCAGCTTAGTACAGGGGGCTTGGGGCGAGCAGTACTTC. Translating it yields CASSLVQGAWGEQYF.

At least ten counts were recorded for this clonotype. The V gene is TRBV9, the J gene TRBJ2-5; D may correspond to TRBD1 or TRBD2 (5 bases each). This CDR3 has 15 amino acids. V was cut by 4 bases and J by 5 bases, with 18 bases left in between. Germline CDR1 SGDLS, CDR2 YYNGEE. DNA for the CDR3: TGTGCCAGCAGCCCTCGGTCGAACGAGGGGGAGACCCAGTACTTC. It specifies CASSPRSNEGETQYF.

This clonotype appeared a single time. The V call is TRBV3-1, the J call TRBJ2-1; the match to TRBD2 covers 7 bases. The germline CDR1 and CDR2 sequences are LGHDT and YNNKEL (reference sequence). V shed 4 bases, J shed 0 bases, and the junction held 15 bases outside the gene matches. The CDR3 consists of 19 residues. The DNA for the CDR3 is TGTGCCAGCAGCCCCGGGGGACTACCAAGTGGAAGCTCCTACAATGAGCAGTTCTTC. Amino acid sequence: CASSPGGLPSGSSYNEQFF.